Below, 32 T cell receptor beta chains from the same sample are listed, as sequenced in a study of somatic mutations in cytotoxic T cells in rheumatoid arthritis. Profiling relied on immunoSEQ multiplex PCR, and the TCRdb table lists in-frame clones only, not all of them. The sample has about 16,000 clones; 80% are singletons. The sequencing sample was made of CD8+ T cells sorted from blood. The receptors come from an adult with rheumatoid arthritis.

The chain couples TRBV9 to TRBJ1-2; maybe TRBD1 (5 bases). The CDR3 spans 13 residues. Germline CDR1 reads SGDLS; CDR2 reads YYNGEE. Trimming left V 4 bases short and J 8 bases short, with 15 bases between. The CDR3 loop is CASSPRAGEGYTF. The CDR3, as DNA: TGTGCCAGCAGCCCAAGGGCGGGGGAGGGCTACACCTTC.

This rearrangement joins TRBV28 to TRBJ1-5; 8 bases match TRBD1. This CDR3 spans 16 amino acids. The J segment lost 5 bases and the V segment lost 1 base, leaving 7 bases of the junction unmatched. The germline V gene has CDR1 MDHEN and CDR2 SYDVKM. CDR3: CASSLSQDRADQPQHF. CDR3 coding DNA: TGTGCCAGCAGTTTATCACAGGACAGGGCCGATCAGCCCCAGCATTTT.

The J gene is TRBJ2-5, the V gene TRBV6-6; perhaps D is TRBD1 or TRBD2 (6 bases each). The V gene's germline CDR1 is MNHNY and CDR2 SVGAGI (reference sequence). This CDR3 is built from 15 residues. Trimming removed 6 bases from V and 5 bases from J, with 19 bases in between. In nucleotides, the CDR3 is TGTGCCAGCAGCACGGGGGTGGGGGGCCTGGAGACCCAGTACTTC. This gives the protein CASSTGVGGLETQYF.

The chain has TRBV27 and TRBJ1-5; TRBD1 might be the D (6 bases). Per the germline V gene, CDR1 is MNHEY and CDR2 is SMNVEV (reference sequence). The CDR3 covers 13 residues. V shed 3 bases and J shed 9 bases, with 12 bases lying between them. The CDR3 coding sequence is TGTGCCAGCAGTTTGGGGGGGCCAGGGCCCCAGCATTTT. This codes for CASSLGGPGPQHF.

The J gene is TRBJ2-7, the V gene TRBV19; TRBD2 matches at 9 bases. The CDR3 is 16 residues long. Germline V CDR1 and CDR2: LNHDA, SQIVND (reference sequence). The trim removed 0 bases at V and 2 bases at J, leaving 5 bases unmatched. The CDR3 region has the DNA TGTGCCAGTAGTATAGATCACCTAGCGGGGACCTACGAGCAGTACTTC. It is translated as CASSIDHLAGTYEQYF.

This chain uses TRBV29-1 with TRBJ1-2, with D maybe TRBD1 (6 bases). The CDR3 spans 15 residues. Germline V gives CDR1 SQVTM, CDR2 ANQGSEA. The ends were cut back, 6 bases at V and 3 bases at J, with 20 bases in the middle. For the CDR3, the DNA is TGCAGCGTGACTGATAGGACAGCCGCATACTATGGCTACACCTTC. Its protein product is CSVTDRTAAYYGYTF.

The gene calls are TRBV10-1 and TRBJ2-3; D is unclear. This CDR3 spans 12 amino acids. Trimming left V 3 bases short and J 6 bases short, with 7 bases between. Germline CDR1 is WNHNN and CDR2 is SYGVQD (reference sequence). DNA of the CDR3: TGCGCCAGCAGTGAAGAGGCGGATACGCAGTATTTT. It codes for CASSEEADTQYF.

This sequence joins TRBV5-4 and TRBJ1-5; possibly TRBD1 for D (5 bases). The V gene's germline CDR1 is SGHNT and CDR2 YYREEE (reference sequence). The CDR3 sequence is 14 residues long. V lost 2 bases and J lost 0, with 6 bases in between. The CDR3 bases are TGTGCCAGCAGCTTAGACAGTAGCAATCAGCCCCAGCATTTT. Its protein product is CASSLDSSNQPQHF.

The rearrangement uses TRBV19 and TRBJ2-7, with 8 bases that match TRBD1. Per germline, CDR1 LNHDA and CDR2 SQIVND (reference sequence). The CDR3 has 15 residues. J was trimmed by 1 base and V by 3 bases; bases with no gene match: 5. The CDR3 loop is CASSIGQGPSYEQYF. DNA of the CDR3: TGTGCCAGTAGTATCGGACAGGGCCCTTCCTACGAGCAGTACTTC.

This clone has more than one count but fewer than ten. CDR3 nucleotide sequence: TGTGCCAGCAGCGTCTCTAGCGGGGTGCACTACGAGCAGTACTTC. Protein: CASSVSSGVHYEQYF. The rearrangement joins TRBV4-2 to TRBJ2-7, with 9 nucleotides matching TRBD2. J lost 3 bases, V lost 5 bases, and 8 bases had no gene match. The CDR3 consists of 15 residues. CDR1 LGHNA and CDR2 YNFKEQ come from the germline V gene.

The rearrangement links TRBV6-5 to TRBJ1-1; D remains unclear. The V end lost 2 bases, the J end lost 1 base, and 5 bases lay between the germline ends. In germline, CDR1 is MNHEY, CDR2 SVGAGI. The CDR3 covers 13 residues. CDR3 region: CASSYGRNTEAFF. Here the CDR3 DNA reads TGTGCCAGCAGTTACGGAAGGAACACTGAAGCTTTCTTT.

The genes are TRBV18 and TRBJ2-1; perhaps TRBD1 as D (6 bases). The V and J ends lost 3 bases and 1 base respectively, with 13 bases between them. Germline V CDR1 and CDR2: KGHSH, LQKENI. The CDR3 consists of 16 residues. The CDR3 is CASSPTTGNSYNEQFF. The CDR3 DNA follows: TGTGCCAGCTCACCGACGACAGGAAATTCCTACAATGAGCAGTTCTTC.

This chain connects TRBV19 to TRBJ1-5; D not certain. Germline-derived CDR1 and CDR2 are LNHDA and SQIVND (reference sequence). The CDR3 has 14 amino acids. V lost 4 bases and J lost 3, with 10 bases in between. The CDR3 reads CASSTLGTNQPQHF. The DNA for the CDR3 is TGTGCCAGTAGTACCCTTGGTACCAATCAGCCCCAGCATTTT.

This clone has a single count. This chain connects TRBV10-1 to TRBJ2-1; 8 positions match TRBD1. The CDR3 runs 14 residues. V lost 6 bases to trimming and J lost 4 bases; unmatched junction nucleotides: 5. Germline V CDR1 and CDR2: WNHNN, SYGVQD (reference sequence). The chain's CDR3 is CASSDRGDYNEQFF. Here the CDR3 DNA reads TGCGCCAGCAGCGACAGGGGAGATTACAATGAGCAGTTCTTC.

This chain joins TRBV9 and TRBJ1-1; weak D call: TRBD1 (5 bases). Germline CDR1 and CDR2: SGDLS and YYNGEE. The CDR3 is 14 residues long. Deletions cut 1 base from V and 4 bases from J, with 11 bases between. In DNA form, the CDR3 reads TGTGCCAGCAGCGTAACGTCAGGGAGCACTGAAGCTTTCTTT. It yields the protein CASSVTSGSTEAFF.

The chain employs TRBV6-5 and TRBJ2-3, with D perhaps assigned TRBD1 or TRBD2 (5 bases each). Germline CDR1 and CDR2: MNHEY and SVGAGI. Trimming took off 2 bases at V and 2 bases at J, with 8 bases between the two ends. CDR3 length: 14 amino acids. The CDR3 DNA follows: TGTGCCAGCAGTTACGGGACCTTCACAGATACGCAGTATTTT. It encodes CASSYGTFTDTQYF.

This chain uses TRBV27 with TRBJ1-5; D gene uncertain. V was clipped by 6 bases and J by 6 bases, with 12 bases between them. The CDR3 length is 13 residues. Germline-derived CDR1 and CDR2 are MNHEY and SMNVEV (reference sequence). Here the CDR3 DNA reads TGTGCCAGCAGGGGCGGTTTCGGTCAGCCCCAGCATTTT. Its protein is CASRGGFGQPQHF.

CDR3 nucleotides: TGCGCCAGCAGCCAAGGGGGGGCCGGGGACATTCAGTACTTC. This gives the protein CASSQGGAGDIQYF. The rearrangement joins TRBV4-1 to TRBJ2-4, with D perhaps TRBD1 or TRBD2 (6 bases each). The CDR3 sequence is 14 residues long. Trimming left V 1 base short and J 8 bases short, with 12 bases between. Germline CDR1 is MGHRA and CDR2 is YSYEKL.

The chain joins TRBV7-6 to TRBJ1-2, with 9 nucleotides matching TRBD1. In germline, CDR1 is SGHVS, CDR2 FNYEAQ. This CDR3 has 13 amino acids. The V gene end was trimmed by 1 base and the J gene end by 8 bases; junction bases not matched to a gene: 2. This CDR3 is CASSLDRGRGYTF. In DNA, the CDR3 is TGTGCCAGCAGCTTAGACAGGGGGCGAGGCTACACCTTC.

The chain uses TRBV7-9 and TRBJ2-1; 10 bases agree with TRBD1. Germline V lookup: CDR1 SEHNR, CDR2 FQNEAQ (reference sequence). CDR3 length equals 14 residues. V shed 3 bases and J 8 bases; nucleotides not matched to a gene: 4. Written as DNA, the CDR3 is TGTGCCAGCAGCTTGGACAGGGGGTGGGATGAGCAGTTCTTC. This sequence encodes CASSLDRGWDEQFF.

The chain couples TRBV5-1 to TRBJ2-2; D not resolved. The CDR3 has 15 residues. Between the trimmed V and J ends, which lost 0 bases and 1 base, there was a span of 7 bases. The germline CDR1 and CDR2 sequences are SGHRS and YFSETQ. The CDR3 nucleotides read TGCGCCAGCAGCTTGGTAACGGTGAACACCGGGGAGCTGTTTTTT. It specifies CASSLVTVNTGELFF.

A note on this clone: One end of the junction varies from germline; a read error may be responsible. The rearrangement links TRBV4-2 to TRBJ1-4, with 7 bases lining up with TRBD1. The germline V gene has CDR1 LGHNA and CDR2 YNFKEQ. The CDR3 spans 15 residues. This CDR3 is CASSQARGSREKLLF. CDR3 in DNA: TGTGCCAGCAGCCAAGCCAGGGGGTCACGCGAAAAACTGCTTTTT.

The chain has TRBV9 and TRBJ2-1; unclear D gene. The CDR3 contains 14 residues. The V end lost 3 bases, the J end lost 0 bases, and 7 bases lay between the germline ends. CDR1 is SGDLS and CDR2 is YYNGEE in the germline V gene. The CDR3 bases are TGTGCCAGCAGCGGCGACACCTCCTACAATGAGCAGTTCTTC. Translation gives CASSGDTSYNEQFF.

The J gene is TRBJ1-2, the V gene TRBV9; D is uncertain. Per the germline V gene, CDR1 is SGDLS and CDR2 is YYNGEE. V lost 4 bases, J lost 4 bases, and 11 bases lay in between. This CDR3 is 13 amino acids long. CDR3 residues: CASSRVQTYGYTF. The CDR3 bases are TGTGCCAGCAGCCGGGTGCAGACCTATGGCTACACCTTC.

This clone was seen only a few times. V is TRBV7-3 and J is TRBJ1-1; D remains ambiguous. CDR3 length: 13 amino acids. Germline lookup yields CDR1 SGHTA and CDR2 FQGTGA. V gave up 5 bases and J gave up 4 bases, with 11 bases separating them. CDR3 residues: CASSIGRSTEAFF. Written as DNA, the CDR3 is TGTGCCAGCAGCATAGGGAGGTCCACTGAAGCTTTCTTT.

This clone appeared a few times. This chain links TRBV6-4 with TRBJ2-2, with D possibly being TRBD1 (7 bases). This CDR3 spans 15 amino acids. Germline values: CDR1 MRHNA, CDR2 SNTAGT. V was pared by 7 bases and J by 4 bases, with 16 bases between. This CDR3 is CASTEEQGGTGELFF. DNA for the CDR3: TGTGCCAGCACCGAGGAGCAGGGGGGCACCGGGGAGCTGTTTTTT.

The genes are TRBV18 and TRBJ2-2; D is unresolved. This CDR3 has 11 residues. V was trimmed by 0 bases and J by 7 bases, leaving 0 bases between them. Per the germline V gene, CDR1 is KGHSH and CDR2 is LQKENI. The CDR3 coding sequence is TGTGCCAGCTCACCACCCGGGGAGCTGTTTTTT. Translating it yields CASSPPGELFF. Full variable domain (rest looked up from reference TRBV18 and TRBJ2-2): NAGVMQNPRHLVRRRGQEARLRCSPMKGHSHVYWYRQLPEEGLKFMVYLQKENIIDESGMPKERFSAEFPKEGPSILRIQQVVRGDSAAYFCASSPPGELFFGEGSRLTVL.

The gene calls are TRBV5-1 and TRBJ1-1, with D unclear. This CDR3 has 16 amino acids. Per the germline V gene, CDR1 is SGHRS and CDR2 is YFSETQ. Between the trimmed V and J ends, which lost 3 bases and 11 bases, there was a span of 26 bases. CDR3 bases: TGCGCCAGCAGCTCCAACCCGCGGCTTACGGCTGATGGGGCTTTCTTT. Translation: CASSSNPRLTADGAFF.

This clone was detected once. The chain recombines TRBV9 with TRBJ2-7, with D possibly TRBD1 on 6 matching bases. This CDR3 is 14 amino acids long. The V end was cut by 2 bases, the J end by 4 bases, with 13 bases between. From germline, CDR1 is SGDLS and CDR2 YYNGEE. The CDR3 is CASSVTGTFYEQYF. The CDR3 coding sequence is TGTGCCAGCAGCGTTACCGGGACATTTTACGAGCAGTACTTC.

The chain is built from TRBV6-4 and TRBJ2-2, with TRBD2 identical over 10 bases. V shed 5 bases, J shed 1 base, and the junction held 1 base outside the gene matches. CDR3 length: 15 amino acids. The germline gives CDR1 MRHNA, CDR2 SNTAGT. The CDR3 coding sequence is TGTGCCAGCAGTTCTAGCGGGGGGAACACCGGGGAGCTGTTTTTT. Its translation: CASSSSGGNTGELFF.

The chain is built from TRBV6-5 and TRBJ1-2; 7 bases are shared with TRBD1. The CDR3 is 15 residues long. Germline CDR1 reads MNHEY; CDR2 reads SVGAGI. V dropped 0 bases and J dropped 4; count of bases not matched to a gene: 5. The DNA for the CDR3 is TGTGCCAGCAGTTACTCGTTGACAGGGAGCTATGGCTACACCTTC. It translates to CASSYSLTGSYGYTF.

This clone was found once. This rearrangement joins TRBV29-1 to TRBJ2-1; D gene unclear. Germline V gene lookup returns CDR1 SQVTM and CDR2 ANQGSEA. V dropped 8 bases and J dropped 5 bases, with 7 bases sitting between them. CDR3 length equals 10 residues. The CDR3 DNA follows: TGCAGCTCCCGGGACAATGAGCAGTTCTTC. It specifies CSSRDNEQFF.